These 9 T cell receptor beta chains share one sample of origin, sequenced in a study of CD8+ T cells in alopecia areata. RNA extraction and reverse transcription yielded cDNA as sequencing template. TCRdb's table, derived via immunoSEQ multiplex PCR, lists solely in-frame clones and lacks some. The sample has 140,000 to 150,000 clones, about 60% seen once. Material: CD4+ T cells sorted from blood, obtained at week 0. These receptor sequences come from a human donor with alopecia areata.

This clone was observed a handful of times. The chain is built from TRBV19 and TRBJ2-3; TRBD1 matches 9 bases. CDR1 is LNHDA, CDR2 SQIVND, per germline (reference sequence). CDR3 length equals 16 residues. V shed 5 bases and J 6 bases; nucleotides not matched to a gene: 12. The CDR3 DNA follows: TGTGCCAGTAGTGGACAGGGGTCGATCATTCCGGATACGCAGTATTTT. It yields the protein CASSGQGSIIPDTQYF.

The J gene is TRBJ2-2, the V gene TRBV5-1; D unclear. Trimming took off 6 bases at V and 4 bases at J, with 19 bases between the two ends. Germline CDR1 is SGHRS and CDR2 is YFSETQ. This CDR3 has 16 amino acids. In nucleotides, the CDR3 is TGCGCCAGCACCGACATTCGGCGAATGAGCACCGGGGAGCTGTTTTTT. Translating gives CASTDIRRMSTGELFF.

The V gene is TRBV5-1, the J gene TRBJ2-5; TRBD2 agrees at 14 bases. Germline V CDR1 and CDR2: SGHRS, YFSETQ. V trimming: 4 bases; J trimming: 2 bases; junction bases outside the gene matches: 4. The CDR3 has 16 residues. The CDR3 DNA reads TGCGCCAGCAGCATTGGGACTAGCGGGGGACAAGAGACCCAGTACTTC. Its protein product is CASSIGTSGGQETQYF.

The CDR3 loop reads CASSQGSLGSGANVLTF. The CDR3 bases are TGCGCCAGCAGCCAAGGAAGCTTAGGGTCTGGGGCCAACGTCCTGACTTTC. V and J are TRBV4-1 and TRBJ2-6; D ambiguous. V was clipped by 1 base and J by 1 base, with 11 bases between them. The germline CDR1 and CDR2 sequences are MGHRA and YSYEKL. The CDR3 contains 17 residues.

This clone has just one count. V is TRBV7-9 and J is TRBJ2-7, with D possibly TRBD2 on 6 matching bases. Germline CDR1 and CDR2: SEHNR and FQNEAQ (reference sequence). V shed 0 bases and J shed 6 bases, with 12 bases lying between them. The CDR3 sequence is 14 residues long. This CDR3 is CASSLAAGRGEQYF. The CDR3 DNA reads as TGTGCCAGCAGCTTAGCGGCGGGAAGGGGCGAGCAGTACTTC.

The chain employs TRBV28 and TRBJ1-6; D is possibly TRBD1 (5 bases). The CDR3 extends over 14 amino acids. The germline V gene has CDR1 MDHEN and CDR2 SYDVKM. Trimming took off 2 bases at V and 12 bases at J, with 14 bases between the two ends. CDR3 sequence: CASSLAGLGGPLHF. CDR3 DNA sequence: TGTGCCAGCAGTTTAGCGGGGCTCGGTGGACCCCTCCACTTT.

Concerning this clone: This CDR3 fails to terminate in the conserved phenylalanine or tryptophan, so it likely reflects a read error. No DNA is shown, since the ends of the CDR3 on it are uncertain; the CDR3 is the one TCRdb lists. V usage is TRBV29-1 and J usage is TRBJ1-2; the table gives TRBD1 as D, unverified against the DNA. The CDR3 is 11 amino acids in total, end residues counted. Germline CDR1 and CDR2: SQVTM and ANQGSEA. Here the CDR3 reads CSVERDRELRV.

This clone came up a few times. The J gene is TRBJ1-1, the V gene TRBV19, with D unresolved. V shed 7 bases and J shed 5 bases, with 17 bases lying between them. The CDR3 loop spans 14 amino acids. In germline, CDR1 is LNHDA, CDR2 SQIVND (reference sequence). CDR3 loop: CASNGLPSRTEAFF. CDR3 sequence (DNA): TGTGCCAGTAATGGACTGCCATCAAGAACTGAAGCTTTCTTT.

As for this clone: Other DNA sequences within the sample encode an identical CDR3. The rearrangement joins TRBV29-1 to TRBJ2-7, with D possibly being TRBD1 (7 bases). The CDR3 extends over 13 amino acids. V lost 5 bases and J 0 bases, leaving 11 bases between the germline ends. In germline, CDR1 is SQVTM, CDR2 ANQGSEA. CDR3 amino acids: CSVRQGGSYEQYF. The CDR3 DNA is TGCAGCGTTCGACAGGGAGGCTCCTACGAGCAGTACTTC.